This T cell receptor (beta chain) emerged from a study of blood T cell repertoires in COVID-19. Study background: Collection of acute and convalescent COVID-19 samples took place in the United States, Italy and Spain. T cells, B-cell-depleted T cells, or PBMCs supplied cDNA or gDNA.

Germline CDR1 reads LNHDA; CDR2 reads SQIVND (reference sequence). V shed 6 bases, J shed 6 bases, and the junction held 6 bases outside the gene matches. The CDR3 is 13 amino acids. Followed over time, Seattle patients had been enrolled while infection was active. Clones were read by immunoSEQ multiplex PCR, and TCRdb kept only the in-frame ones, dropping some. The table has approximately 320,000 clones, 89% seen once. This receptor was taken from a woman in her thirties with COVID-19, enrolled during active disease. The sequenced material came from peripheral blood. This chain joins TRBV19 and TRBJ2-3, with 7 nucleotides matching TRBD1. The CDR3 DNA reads TGTGCCAGTAGGCTACAGGGGTCGGATACGCAGTATTTT. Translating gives CASRLQGSDTQYF.